A single sample is the source of the 3 T cell receptor beta chains below, sequenced in a study of CD8 T cells in ankylosing spondylitis. TCRdb re-analysed the 5' RACE reads in MiXCR, keeping a single row per CDR3 protein. The table has 200,000 to 250,000 distinct CDR3 sequences, 7% to 10% seen once. Sequencing was carried out using blood, either unsorted or a sorted T cell fraction (not recorded which). Every receptor here comes from a female donor with ankylosing spondylitis or in good health (not recorded which).

The genes are TRBV20-1 and TRBJ2-1; 9 bases are a match to TRBD1. V trimming: 1 base; J trimming: 4 bases; junction bases outside the gene matches: 11. CDR1 is DFQATT, CDR2 SNEGSKA, per germline (reference sequence). The length of the CDR3 is 17 residues. The CDR3 region has the DNA TGCAGTGCTAGAGCCCACCTCCGGGACAGGGTTTACAATGAGCAGTTCTTC. Residues: CSARAHLRDRVYNEQFF.

This clonotype was observed many times. This chain uses TRBV29-1 with TRBJ1-1; D ambiguous. This CDR3 region has 15 residues. CDR1 and CDR2 from the germline V gene are SQVTM and ANQGSEA. CDR3 coding DNA: TGCAGTCCCTTCGCGCCTCGAGAGTCGAACACTGAAGCTTTCTTT. Translated: CSPFAPRESNTEAFF.

The V gene is TRBV7-9, the J gene TRBJ1-1, with D possibly matching TRBD1 (5 bases). In germline, CDR1 is SEHNR, CDR2 FQNEAQ (reference sequence). CDR3 length: 13 residues. The V end lost 6 bases, the J end lost 1 base, and 9 bases lay between the germline ends. The DNA of the CDR3 is TGTGCCAGCAGACCGGACAAGAACACTGAAGCTTTCTTT. This gives the protein CASRPDKNTEAFF.